The following is a TCR beta chain sequence with its context. V shed 6 bases and J shed 7 bases, with 15 bases lying between them. The V gene's germline CDR1 is DFQATT and CDR2 SNEGSKA (reference sequence). The CDR3 extends over 12 amino acids. The entry originates in a study of blood T cells in healthy people across ages. The overall study: T cells yielded about one barcoded beta molecule per two cells through template switching.

For the second PCR, which ran for about 7 to 11 cycles, a sample-barcoded 5' primer and a J-beta primer mix were used. Each single sample gave us at least 3 million CDR3-containing paired-end reads. TCRdb processed the 5' RACE reads anew with MiXCR; each CDR3 protein has one entry. The sample has some 1.5 million distinct CDR3 sequences; over 25% are singletons. The rearrangement joins TRBV20-1 to TRBJ1-2; possibly TRBD1 for D (5 bases). Input material: blood. The origin of this receptor is a woman in her 30s in good health. CDR3 bases: TGCAGTGCCGGGAGCGGGGCGGGTGGCTACACCTTC. Its translation: CSAGSGAGGYTF.